Following are 26 T cell receptor beta chains from one sample sequenced in a study of T cell repertoires in cytomegalovirus infection. Using its own MiXCR run on the reads, TCRdb lists one record per CDR3 protein. The table lists around 490,000 distinct CDR3 sequences, about a quarter of them singletons, with over 10% in the top ten. The sequencing input was PBMCs. Receptor source: a human donor in good health (CMV status not recorded). Some clones in this sample may be carry-over from other donors' samples.

On this clonotype: The junction shows a germline mismatch at one end, possibly a read error. This chain links TRBV28 with TRBJ1-4; tentatively, D is TRBD1 (6 bases). The CDR3 covers 12 residues. The V gene's germline CDR1 is MDHEN and CDR2 SYDVKM. The CDR3 reads CASSPSGGREGF. As DNA, the CDR3 is TGTGCCAGCAGCCCCTCGGGGGGGCGCGAAGGTTTT.

The chain is built from TRBV19 and TRBJ1-2; TRBD1 might be the D (6 bases). Germline assignment: CDR1 LNHDA and CDR2 SQIVND (reference sequence). Trimming took off 4 bases at V and 0 bases at J, with 12 bases between the two ends. The CDR3 is 15 residues long. CDR3 DNA sequence: TGTGCCAGTAGTACCGAGACAGGAGCTAACTATGGCTACACCTTC. Translating gives CASSTETGANYGYTF.

The chain uses TRBV27 and TRBJ1-1, with TRBD1 matching over 8 bases. This CDR3 has 15 amino acids. V was pared by 5 bases and J by 0 bases, with 5 bases of the junction left unmatched. Germline assignment: CDR1 MNHEY and CDR2 SMNVEV (reference sequence). The CDR3 loop reads CASSPWDRMNTEAFF. The CDR3 nucleotides are TGTGCCAGCAGTCCATGGGACAGGATGAACACTGAAGCTTTCTTT.

The V call is TRBV12-3 or TRBV12-4, the J call TRBJ2-2; 13 bases fit TRBD2. V lost 5 bases, J lost 7 bases, and 10 bases stayed unmatched. The CDR3 runs 17 residues. The CDR3, as DNA: TGTGCCAGCAGTGTGTTCGGACTAGCGGGAGCGGGCGGGGAGCTGTTTTTT. This gives the protein CASSVFGLAGAGGELFF.

The genes are TRBV4-1 and TRBJ1-1; the match to TRBD1 covers 12 bases. The CDR3 is made up of 15 amino acids. CDR1 and CDR2 (germline): MGHRA, YSYEKL. J gave up 6 bases and V 4 bases, and 6 bases lay outside the gene matches. CDR3 protein: CASSLGGQGASEAFF. Here the CDR3 DNA reads TGCGCCAGCAGCCTGGGGGGACAGGGGGCCTCTGAAGCTTTCTTT.

J is TRBJ2-2 and V is TRBV15; 12 positions match TRBD2. This CDR3 comprises 16 residues. Losses at the gene ends were 3 bases for V and 7 bases for J; bases not matched to a gene: 6. Germline CDR1 LNHNV, CDR2 YYDKDF (reference sequence). The CDR3 DNA is TGTGCCACCAGCAGTCCTAGCGGGAGGGCCCTCGGGGAGCTGTTTTTT. Translation gives CATSSPSGRALGELFF.

The gene calls are TRBV4-3 and TRBJ2-2; 9 bases align to TRBD2. The CDR3 totals 18 residues. Germline loops: CDR1 LGHNA, CDR2 YSLEER. The trim removed 1 base at V and 1 base at J, leaving 7 bases unmatched. The CDR3 is CASSQVPAGGLNTGELFF. CDR3 nucleotides: TGCGCCAGCAGCCAAGTTCCAGCGGGAGGACTGAACACCGGGGAGCTGTTTTTT.

The CDR3 DNA is TGTGCCAGCAGTTTAGGTATGGAAGCGGGCACTGAAGCTTTCTTT. It encodes CASSLGMEAGTEAFF. This chain joins TRBV12-3 or TRBV12-4 and TRBJ1-1; D not certain. The length of the CDR3 is 15 residues. Between the trimmed V and J ends, which lost 1 base and 4 bases, there was a span of 13 bases.

The rearrangement uses TRBV20-1 and TRBJ2-4, with a possible D match to TRBD1 (6 bases). Germline V gives CDR1 DFQATT, CDR2 SNEGSKA (reference sequence). V was pared by 3 bases and J by 1 base, with 13 bases between. The CDR3 consists of 15 residues. The CDR3 DNA follows: TGCAGTGCTAGTGGGGGCTGGGAGGCCAAAAACATTCAGTACTTC. Translating gives CSASGGWEAKNIQYF.

The chain combines TRBV14 with TRBJ2-7; weak D call: TRBD2 (5 bases). The CDR3 extends over 15 amino acids. Between the trimmed V and J ends, which lost 4 bases and 6 bases, there was a span of 19 bases. Looked up from germline, CDR1 is SGHDN and CDR2 is FVKESK. This chain's CDR3 is CASSLLGTSMTEQYF. CDR3 DNA sequence: TGTGCCAGCAGCCTTCTCGGCACTAGTATGACCGAGCAGTACTTC.

The sample holds one count of this clonotype. The chain employs TRBV4-1 and TRBJ2-7; D is undetermined. Trimming removed 1 base from V and 7 bases from J, with 17 bases in between. The CDR3 runs 15 residues. The V gene's germline CDR1 is MGHRA and CDR2 YSYEKL. The CDR3, as DNA: TGCGCCAGCAGCCAAGTAACTACCCCCTACGGGGAGCAGTACTTC. This encodes CASSQVTTPYGEQYF.

This clonotype was recorded a few times. This chain connects TRBV28 to TRBJ1-1; 7 bases match TRBD1. V lost 6 bases and J lost 12; bases outside the gene matches: 10. The CDR3 is made up of 12 amino acids. The germline CDR1 and CDR2 sequences are MDHEN and SYDVKM. CDR3 protein: CASSQTGTATFF. The CDR3 coding sequence is TGTGCCAGCAGCCAGACAGGGACGGCGACTTTCTTT.

This chain links TRBV24-1 with TRBJ2-1, with 7 positions matching TRBD1. The trim removed 3 bases at V and 0 bases at J, leaving 4 bases unmatched. The CDR3 runs to 16 residues. The germline V gene has CDR1 KGHDR and CDR2 SFDVKD. The CDR3 here is CATSDPQGSSYNEQFF. CDR3 bases: TGTGCCACCAGTGATCCACAGGGGAGCTCCTACAATGAGCAGTTCTTC.

With regard to this clonotype: One end of the junction fails to match germline, which may point to a read error. V usage is TRBV18 and J usage is TRBJ1-1; perhaps TRBD1 as D (6 bases). The CDR3 has 15 residues. Germline V lookup: CDR1 KGHSH, CDR2 LQKENI. The CDR3 sequence is CASSPPTGSNTEAFF. The CDR3 DNA reads as TGTGCCAGCTCTCCACCGACAGGTTCGAACACTGAAGCTTTCTTT.

V and J are TRBV14 and TRBJ1-2; D might be TRBD1 (5 bases). V lost 2 bases and J lost 3, with 13 bases in between. The germline V gene encodes CDR1 SGHDN and CDR2 FVKESK. The length of the CDR3 is 15 residues. The CDR3, as DNA: TGTGCCAGCAGCCAAAAACCACAGGCCGACTATGGCTACACCTTC. Translated: CASSQKPQADYGYTF.

In this sample, this clonotype turned up a few times. The CDR3 reads CASSIVHLTGELFF. The CDR3 nucleotides read TGTGCCAGTAGTATCGTACATCTCACCGGGGAGCTGTTTTTT. The chain links TRBV19 to TRBJ2-2; D uncertain. From germline, CDR1 is LNHDA and CDR2 SQIVND (reference sequence). CDR3 length: 14 residues. The V gene lost 3 bases and the J gene lost 4 bases, with 9 bases spanning the gap.

In its sample, this clonotype was seen a few times. The chain links TRBV6-1 to TRBJ1-2; D may be TRBD1 (5 bases). Trimming shortened V by 6 bases and J by 0 bases, and 14 bases separated the two germline ends. CDR3 length: 15 residues. Germline V gene data show CDR1 as MNHNS and CDR2 as SASEGT. Here the CDR3 DNA reads TGTGCCAGCAGAAATTTCGACAGTCCTAACTATGGCTACACCTTC. The encoded protein is CASRNFDSPNYGYTF.

This clonotype was seen a handful of times. The chain has TRBV6-5 and TRBJ2-2, with D maybe TRBD2 (5 bases). Trimming removed 1 base at V and 0 bases at J, with 9 bases between. Germline loops: CDR1 MNHEY, CDR2 SVGAGI. The CDR3 has 16 residues. CDR3 DNA: TGTGCCAGCAGTTACTTTCGGCGGGCGAACACCGGGGAGCTGTTTTTT. As protein: CASSYFRRANTGELFF.

The V gene is TRBV30, the J gene TRBJ2-7; the match to TRBD2 covers 9 bases. From germline, CDR1 is GTSNPN and CDR2 SVGIG (reference sequence). The V segment lost 2 bases and the J segment 2 bases; nucleotides outside the gene matches: 4. This CDR3 is 14 amino acids long. The CDR3 DNA reads as TGTGCCTGGAGTCGACTAGCGGTTCCCTACGAGCAGTACTTC. Protein product: CAWSRLAVPYEQYF.

The chain has TRBV27 and TRBJ2-2; no definite D call. The CDR3 covers 14 residues. Germline values: CDR1 MNHEY, CDR2 SMNVEV (reference sequence). V was cut by 5 bases and J by 5 bases, with 12 bases left in between. The CDR3 reads CASSPHLRTGELFF. CDR3 DNA sequence: TGTGCCAGCAGTCCCCATCTCAGAACCGGGGAGCTGTTTTTT.

This clonotype was seen a few times. The rearrangement joins TRBV19 to TRBJ2-1; 10 positions match TRBD2. The CDR3 spans 17 residues. Germline V gene data show CDR1 as LNHDA and CDR2 as SQIVND (reference sequence). V lost 5 bases to trimming and J lost 0 bases; unmatched junction nucleotides: 7. This CDR3 reads CASSPGTSAHSYNEQFF. CDR3 DNA sequence: TGTGCCAGTAGTCCGGGGACTAGCGCCCACTCCTACAATGAGCAGTTCTTC.

This clonotype was counted a few times. The genes are TRBV7-2 and TRBJ2-2; D is unresolved. This CDR3 contains 14 residues. Germline V gives CDR1 SGHTA, CDR2 FQGNSA. Trimming removed 5 bases at V and 8 bases at J, with 15 bases between. The chain's CDR3 is CASSVDPGQGELFF. CDR3 sequence (DNA): TGTGCCAGCAGCGTGGACCCCGGCCAAGGGGAGCTGTTTTTT.

The sample holds a few counts of this clonotype. The chain joins TRBV12-5 to TRBJ2-1, with 9 bases lining up with TRBD2. The germline V gene encodes CDR1 LGHNT and CDR2 FRNRAP. Trimming removed 2 bases from V and 8 bases from J; junction bases left unmatched: 7. The CDR3 covers 15 residues. The CDR3: CASGLSLAGLHEQFF. In nucleotides, the CDR3 is TGTGCTAGTGGTTTGAGCCTAGCGGGGTTGCATGAGCAGTTCTTC.

The gene calls are TRBV30 and TRBJ2-7, with D tentatively TRBD1 or TRBD2 (5 bases each). This CDR3 contains 13 residues. The germline gives CDR1 GTSNPN, CDR2 SVGIG (reference sequence). With 8 bases removed from V and 1 base from J, the gap between germline ends came to 15 bases. CDR3 DNA sequence: TGTGCCGCCCGGGACGTCGGTTCCTACGAGCAGTACGTC. Protein: CAARDVGSYEQYV.

In this sample, this clonotype turned up a few times. The chain uses TRBV11-2 and TRBJ1-1, with D unclear. Germline CDR1 reads SGHAT; CDR2 reads FQNNGV. This CDR3 is built from 12 residues. The V end lost 7 bases, the J end lost 5 bases, and 11 bases lay between the germline ends. This CDR3 is CASTPKVTEAFF. CDR3 bases: TGTGCCAGCACCCCAAAGGTAACTGAAGCTTTCTTT.

This chain connects TRBV27 to TRBJ2-7; D gene ambiguous. This CDR3 comprises 12 residues. Germline CDR1 MNHEY, CDR2 SMNVEV (reference sequence). Trimming pared 6 bases from V and 6 bases from J, leaving 12 bases between. CDR3 amino acids: CASSRPLGEQYF. The CDR3 nucleotides read TGTGCCAGCAGCCGACCCCTTGGCGAGCAGTACTTC.